The 18 T cell receptor beta chains below all came from one sample that was sequenced in a study of lung T cells in sarcoidosis with Löfgren's syndrome. TCRdb passed the reads through MiXCR, listing each CDR3 protein once. In the table there are roughly 63,000 distinct CDR3 sequences, less than 25% of which are singletons. What was sequenced was CD4+ T cells from PBMCs. The receptors come from a human donor with sarcoidosis (Löfgren's syndrome or another form), or a control subject (not recorded which).

This clonotype appeared many times. The chain joins TRBV6-6 to TRBJ1-1; weak D call: TRBD1 (5 bases). Germline loops: CDR1 MNHNY, CDR2 SVGAGI (reference sequence). Trimming took 2 bases from V and 3 from J, leaving 7 bases between them. The length of the CDR3 is 13 residues. In nucleotides, the CDR3 is TGTGCCAGCAGTTACGGACAAGACACTGAAGCTTTCTTT. It specifies CASSYGQDTEAFF.

A note on this clonotype: This sequence may be a read error, since a much larger clone differs from it by one base. V is TRBV14 and J is TRBJ2-1; D is possibly TRBD2 (6 bases). Germline assignment: CDR1 SGHDN and CDR2 FVKESK. The CDR3 is 16 residues long. V lost 5 bases to trimming and J lost 3 bases, with 17 bases between them. The CDR3 spells CASSVQSWTNYNEQFF. DNA of the CDR3: TGTGCCAGCAGCGTCCAATCCTGGACTAACTACAATGAGCAGTTCTTC.

This clonotype appeared many times. The rearrangement uses TRBV28 and TRBJ2-5; D uncertain. CDR1 is MDHEN, CDR2 SYDVKM, per germline. The CDR3 runs to 12 residues. The V gene lost 6 bases and the J gene lost 2 bases, with 7 bases spanning the gap. In DNA, the CDR3 is TGTGCCAGCAGGACTTCTCAAGAGACCCAGTACTTC. Translation: CASRTSQETQYF.

This clonotype was found many times. DNA of the CDR3: TGTGCCAGCAGGACAGATAGCAATCAGCCCCAGCATTTT. Its protein is CASRTDSNQPQHF. This chain connects TRBV7-9 to TRBJ1-5, with D maybe TRBD1 (5 bases). The germline gives CDR1 SEHNR, CDR2 FQNEAQ (reference sequence). Trimming cost V 6 bases and J 0 bases, with 6 bases left between them. The CDR3 covers 13 residues.

This clonotype turned up a few times. This CDR3 is CASSLGGQGANEQFF. In DNA, the CDR3 is TGTGCCAGCAGCTTAGGGGGACAGGGGGCGAATGAGCAGTTCTTC. The rearrangement links TRBV7-9 to TRBJ2-1, with TRBD1 matching over 12 bases. The CDR3 has 15 residues. The V gene's germline CDR1 is SEHNR and CDR2 FQNEAQ (reference sequence). V trimming: 1 base; J trimming: 7 bases; junction bases outside the gene matches: 2.

Notes on this clonotype: The germline gene is not matched at one end of the junction; a read error may be the cause. This rearrangement joins TRBV11-2 to TRBJ2-5, with 7 bases identical to TRBD2. The germline V gene encodes CDR1 SGHAT and CDR2 FQNNGV. This CDR3 region has 16 residues. The DNA for the CDR3 is TGTGCCAGCAGCTCTCCGGGACTAACCCGCCAAGGGACCCAGTACTTC. As protein: CASSSPGLTRQGTQYF.

This clonotype was seen a handful of times. Since a much larger clone is just one base distant, this may be a read error. The CDR3 protein is CSASPLAGSTDTQYF. In DNA form, the CDR3 reads TGCAGTGCTAGCCCCCTAGCGGGGAGCACAGATACGCAGTATTTT. The J gene is TRBJ2-3, the V gene TRBV20-1; TRBD2 aligns across 9 bases. V shed 3 bases, J shed 0 bases, and the junction held 4 bases outside the gene matches. This CDR3 region has 15 residues. Germline CDR1 reads DFQATT; CDR2 reads SNEGSKA (reference sequence).

This clonotype was found a few times. The chain uses TRBV11-2 and TRBJ1-1, with unresolved D. This CDR3 comprises 14 residues. Deletions cut 5 bases from V and 5 bases from J, with 15 bases between. CDR1 is SGHAT and CDR2 is FQNNGV in the germline V gene. The CDR3 is CASSRLMLATEAFF. The CDR3 nucleotides read TGTGCCAGCAGCCGCCTTATGTTGGCGACTGAAGCTTTCTTT.

This clonotype was recorded at least ten times. This chain connects TRBV11-2 to TRBJ2-1; D might be TRBD1 (6 bases). This CDR3 comprises 16 residues. V was cut by 1 base and J by 2 bases, with 12 bases left in between. Germline values: CDR1 SGHAT, CDR2 FQNNGV. CDR3 sequence reads: CASSLGARTAYNEQFF. In nucleotides, the CDR3 is TGTGCCAGCAGCTTAGGGGCCCGGACAGCCTACAATGAGCAGTTCTTC.

This clonotype was found many times. The chain is built from TRBV7-2 and TRBJ2-5; D remains unclear. Germline loops: CDR1 SGHTA, CDR2 FQGNSA. CDR3 length: 14 residues. V lost 4 bases and J lost 4, with 13 bases in between. The CDR3 sequence: CASSYGRAIETQYF. In nucleotides, the CDR3 is TGTGCCAGCAGCTACGGACGGGCGATAGAGACCCAGTACTTC. Together with reference TRBV7-2 and TRBJ2-5, the CDR3 gives the full variable domain: GAGVSQSPSNKVTEKGKDVELRCDPISGHTALYWYRQSLGQGLEFLIYFQGNSAPDKSGLPSDRFSAERTGGSVSTLTIQRTQQEDSAVYLCASSYGRAIETQYFGPGTRLLVL.

This clonotype was seen only a few times. V usage is TRBV29-1 and J usage is TRBJ2-3; D tentatively fits TRBD1 or TRBD2 (5 bases each). Germline V gene lookup returns CDR1 SQVTM and CDR2 ANQGSEA. Trimming removed 6 bases at V and 2 bases at J, with 15 bases between. This CDR3 is 14 amino acids long. The CDR3 DNA is TGCAGCGTGAGGTGGGACGGAGACACAGATACGCAGTATTTT. Translated: CSVRWDGDTDTQYF.

This clonotype was counted a few times. The rearrangement joins TRBV10-3 to TRBJ1-1; D call uncertain. V dropped 10 bases and J dropped 7 bases, with 28 bases sitting between them. There are 16 residues in the CDR3. CDR1 and CDR2 from the germline V gene are ENHRY and SYGVKD. This CDR3 reads CATKPGVIVRAFEAFF. The CDR3 DNA is TGTGCCACCAAACCTGGGGTGATCGTACGGGCCTTTGAAGCTTTCTTT.

J is TRBJ2-7 and V is TRBV18; D might be TRBD1 or TRBD2, each matching 5 bases. Trimming stripped 3 bases from V and 9 bases from J, with 21 bases between. Germline values: CDR1 KGHSH, CDR2 LQKENI. The CDR3 runs to 15 residues. CDR3 region: CASSPSDGPGRGQYV. The CDR3 DNA reads as TGTGCCAGCTCACCTTCGGACGGACCGGGGCGCGGGCAGTACGTC.

This clonotype was detected only a few times. For the CDR3, the DNA is TGTGCCAGCAGCCCACAGGGCAGCTCTGGAAACACCATATATTTT. Protein product: CASSPQGSSGNTIYF. The chain carries TRBV11-2 and TRBJ1-3, with D possibly matching TRBD1 (6 bases). Trimming shortened V by 5 bases and J by 0 bases, and 11 bases separated the two germline ends. The CDR3 is 15 residues long. Germline CDR1 and CDR2: SGHAT and FQNNGV.

Comment on this clonotype: This could be a read error, since a much larger clone is one nucleotide away. This chain joins TRBV28 and TRBJ1-2; no definite D call. The germline V gene encodes CDR1 MDHEN and CDR2 SYDVKM. This CDR3 spans 13 amino acids. The CDR3 region has the DNA TGTGTCAGCAGTTTAGGGTTGCTCTATGGCTACACCTTC. As protein: CVSSLGLLYGYTF.

This clonotype was seen ten or more times. The CDR3 region has the DNA TGCAGTGCACTCGTGAAGGCAGGGGGCTCCTACAATGAGCAGTTCTTC. This translates into CSALVKAGGSYNEQFF. The chain carries TRBV20-1 and TRBJ2-1, with 7 bases matching TRBD1. CDR1 is DFQATT and CDR2 is SNEGSKA in the germline V gene (reference sequence). The J segment lost 0 bases and the V segment lost 6 bases, leaving 11 bases of the junction unmatched. There are 16 residues in the CDR3.

This clonotype was picked up many times. This chain joins TRBV28 and TRBJ2-5, with unresolved D. Trimming stripped 4 bases from V and 4 bases from J, with 7 bases between. Germline CDR1 and CDR2: MDHEN and SYDVKM. This CDR3 contains 12 residues. DNA of the CDR3: TGTGCCAGCAGTTACCCCAGAGAGACCCAGTACTTC. It translates to CASSYPRETQYF. The full variable domain, in which reference TRBV28 and TRBJ2-5 provide the parts outside the CDR3, is DVKVTQSSRYLVKRTGEKVFLECVQDMDHENMFWYRQDPGLGLRLIYFSYDVKMKEKGDIPEGYSVSREKKERFSLILESASTNQTSMYLCASSYPRETQYFGPGTRLLVL.

This CDR3 is CASSRGGDTDTQYF. The CDR3 DNA sequence: TGCGCCAGCAGCCGGGGGGGCGACACAGATACGCAGTATTTT. V and J are TRBV5-1 and TRBJ2-3; 8 positions agree with TRBD2. CDR3 length: 14 residues. Trimming removed 4 bases from V and 2 bases from J; junction bases left unmatched: 3. Germline V gene lookup returns CDR1 SGHRS and CDR2 YFSETQ.